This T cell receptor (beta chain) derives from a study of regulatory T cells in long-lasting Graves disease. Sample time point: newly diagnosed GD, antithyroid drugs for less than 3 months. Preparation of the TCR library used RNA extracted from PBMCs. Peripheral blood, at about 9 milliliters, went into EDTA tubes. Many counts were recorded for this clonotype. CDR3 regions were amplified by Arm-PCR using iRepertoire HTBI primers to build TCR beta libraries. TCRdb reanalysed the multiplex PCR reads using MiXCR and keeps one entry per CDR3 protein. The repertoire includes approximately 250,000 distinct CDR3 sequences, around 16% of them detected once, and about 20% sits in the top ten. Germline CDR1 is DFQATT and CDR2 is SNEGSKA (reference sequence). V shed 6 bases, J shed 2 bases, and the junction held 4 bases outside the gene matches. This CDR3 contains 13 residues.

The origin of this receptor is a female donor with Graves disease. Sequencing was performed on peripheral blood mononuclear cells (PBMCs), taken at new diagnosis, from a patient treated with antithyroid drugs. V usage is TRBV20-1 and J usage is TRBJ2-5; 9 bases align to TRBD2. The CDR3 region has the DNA TGCAGTGCCTTGACTAGCGGTCAAGAGACCCAGTACTTC. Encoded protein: CSALTSGQETQYF.